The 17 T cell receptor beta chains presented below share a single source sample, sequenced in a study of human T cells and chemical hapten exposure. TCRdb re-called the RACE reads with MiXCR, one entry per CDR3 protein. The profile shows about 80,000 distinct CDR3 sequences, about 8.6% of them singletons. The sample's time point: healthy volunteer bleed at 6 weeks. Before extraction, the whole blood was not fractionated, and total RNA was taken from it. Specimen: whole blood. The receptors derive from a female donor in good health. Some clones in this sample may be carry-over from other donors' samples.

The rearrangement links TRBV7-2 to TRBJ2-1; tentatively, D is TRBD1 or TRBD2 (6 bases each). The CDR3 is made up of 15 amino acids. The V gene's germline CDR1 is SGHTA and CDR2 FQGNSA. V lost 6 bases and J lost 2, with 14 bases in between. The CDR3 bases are TGTGCCAGCAGTTTACTGGGGGGCACCTACAATGAGCAGTTCTTC. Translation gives CASSLLGGTYNEQFF.

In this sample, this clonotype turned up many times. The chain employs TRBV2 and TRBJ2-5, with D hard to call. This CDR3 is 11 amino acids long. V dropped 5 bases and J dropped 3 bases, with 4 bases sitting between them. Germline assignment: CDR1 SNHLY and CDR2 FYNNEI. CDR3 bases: TGTGCCAGCAGTCCCGAAGAGACCCAGTACTTC. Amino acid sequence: CASSPEETQYF.

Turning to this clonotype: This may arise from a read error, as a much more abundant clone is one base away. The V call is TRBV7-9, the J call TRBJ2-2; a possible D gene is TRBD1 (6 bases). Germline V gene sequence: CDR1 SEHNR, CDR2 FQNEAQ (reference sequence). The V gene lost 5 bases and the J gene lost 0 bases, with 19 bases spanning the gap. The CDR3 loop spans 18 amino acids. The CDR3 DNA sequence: TGTGCCAGCAGCCTCAGGACAGTAAGTCTCGCGAACACCGGGGAGCTGTTTTTT. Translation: CASSLRTVSLANTGELFF.

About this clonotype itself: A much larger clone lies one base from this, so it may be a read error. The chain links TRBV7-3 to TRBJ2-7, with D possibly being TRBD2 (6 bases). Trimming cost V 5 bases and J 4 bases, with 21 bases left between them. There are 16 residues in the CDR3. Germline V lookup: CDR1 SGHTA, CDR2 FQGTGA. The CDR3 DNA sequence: TGTGCCAGCAGCACTAACTCCGGGACTGTACCATACGAGCAGTACTTC. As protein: CASSTNSGTVPYEQYF.

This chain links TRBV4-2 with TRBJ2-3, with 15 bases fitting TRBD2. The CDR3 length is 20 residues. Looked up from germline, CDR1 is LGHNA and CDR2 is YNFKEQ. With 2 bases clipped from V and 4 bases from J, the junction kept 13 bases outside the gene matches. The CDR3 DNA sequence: TGTGCCAGCAGCCAACAGCGGCCGGGACTAGCGGGGGGAGGATCAGATACGCAGTATTTT. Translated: CASSQQRPGLAGGGSDTQYF.

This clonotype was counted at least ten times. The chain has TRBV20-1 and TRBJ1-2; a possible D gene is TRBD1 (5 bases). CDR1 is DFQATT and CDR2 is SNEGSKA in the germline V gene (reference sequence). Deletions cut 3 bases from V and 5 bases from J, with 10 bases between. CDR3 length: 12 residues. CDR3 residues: CSASDRLYGYTF. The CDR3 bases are TGCAGTGCTAGTGACAGACTATATGGCTACACCTTC.

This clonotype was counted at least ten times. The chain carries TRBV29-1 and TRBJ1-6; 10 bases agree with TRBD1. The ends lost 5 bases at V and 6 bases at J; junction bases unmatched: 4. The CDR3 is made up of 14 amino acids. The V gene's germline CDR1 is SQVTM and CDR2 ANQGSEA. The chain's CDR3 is CSVSGQGVNSPLHF. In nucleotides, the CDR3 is TGCAGCGTTAGCGGACAGGGGGTTAATTCACCCCTCCACTTT.

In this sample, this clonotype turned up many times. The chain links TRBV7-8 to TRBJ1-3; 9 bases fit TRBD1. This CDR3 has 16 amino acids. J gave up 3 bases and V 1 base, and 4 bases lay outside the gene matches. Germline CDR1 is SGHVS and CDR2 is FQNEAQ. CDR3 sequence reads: CASSLVDRGVGNTIYF. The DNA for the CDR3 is TGTGCCAGCAGCTTAGTTGACAGGGGGGTTGGAAACACCATATATTTT.

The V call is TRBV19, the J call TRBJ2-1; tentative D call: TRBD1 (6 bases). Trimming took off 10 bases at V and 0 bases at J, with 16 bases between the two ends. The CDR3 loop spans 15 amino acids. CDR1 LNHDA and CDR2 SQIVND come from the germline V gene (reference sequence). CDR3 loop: CATYPTGSSYNEQFF. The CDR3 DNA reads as TGTGCCACTTACCCAACAGGGAGCTCCTACAATGAGCAGTTCTTC. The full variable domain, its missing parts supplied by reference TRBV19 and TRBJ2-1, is DGGITQSPKYLFRKEGQNVTLSCEQNLNHDAMYWYRQDPGQGLRLIYYSQIVNDFQKGDIAEGYSVSREKKESFPLTVTSAQKNPTAFYLCATYPTGSSYNEQFFGPGTRLTVL.

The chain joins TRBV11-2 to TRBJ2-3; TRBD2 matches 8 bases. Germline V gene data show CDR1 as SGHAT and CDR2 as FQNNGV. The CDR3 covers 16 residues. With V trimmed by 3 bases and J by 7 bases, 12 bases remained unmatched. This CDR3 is CASSFPAGGAYHTQYF. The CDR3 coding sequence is TGTGCCAGCAGCTTTCCCGCCGGGGGGGCCTATCATACGCAGTATTTT. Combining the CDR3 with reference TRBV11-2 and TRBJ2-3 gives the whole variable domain EAGVAQSPRYKIIEKRQSVAFWCNPISGHATLYWYQQILGQGPKLLIQFQNNGVVDDSQLPKDRFSAERLKGVDSTLKIQPAKLEDSAVYLCASSFPAGGAYHTQYFGPGTRLTVL.

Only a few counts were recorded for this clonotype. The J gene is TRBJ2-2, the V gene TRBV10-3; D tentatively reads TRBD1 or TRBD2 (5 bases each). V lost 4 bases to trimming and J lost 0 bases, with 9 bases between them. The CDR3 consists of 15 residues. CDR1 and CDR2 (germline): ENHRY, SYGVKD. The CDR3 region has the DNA TGTGCCATCAGTGGAGGGACGGCGAACACCGGGGAGCTGTTTTTT. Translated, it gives CAISGGTANTGELFF.

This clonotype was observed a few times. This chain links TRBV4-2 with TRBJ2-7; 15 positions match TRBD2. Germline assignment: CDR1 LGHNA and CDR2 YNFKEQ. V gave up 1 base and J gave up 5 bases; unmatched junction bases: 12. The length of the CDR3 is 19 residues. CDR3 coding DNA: TGTGCCAGCAGCCAAGGGCACGGACTAGCGGGGGGGCAAATCAACGAGCAGTACTTC. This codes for CASSQGHGLAGGQINEQYF.

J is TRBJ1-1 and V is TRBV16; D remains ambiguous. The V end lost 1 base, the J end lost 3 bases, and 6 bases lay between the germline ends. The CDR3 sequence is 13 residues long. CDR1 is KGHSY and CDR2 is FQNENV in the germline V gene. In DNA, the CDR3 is TGTGCCAGCAGCCAATTTGTTGACACTGAAGCTTTCTTT. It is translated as CASSQFVDTEAFF. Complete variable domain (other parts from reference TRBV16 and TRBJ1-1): GEEVAQTPKHLVRGEGQKAKLYCAPIKGHSYVFWYQQVLKNEFKFLISFQNENVFDETGMPKERFSAKCLPNSPCSLEIQATKLEDSAVYFCASSQFVDTEAFFGQGTRLTVV.

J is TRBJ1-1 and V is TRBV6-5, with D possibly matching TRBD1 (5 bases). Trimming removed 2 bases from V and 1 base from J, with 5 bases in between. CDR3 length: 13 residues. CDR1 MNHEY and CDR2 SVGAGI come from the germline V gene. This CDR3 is CASSYGTNTEAFF. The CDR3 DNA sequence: TGTGCCAGCAGTTACGGGACGAACACTGAAGCTTTCTTT.

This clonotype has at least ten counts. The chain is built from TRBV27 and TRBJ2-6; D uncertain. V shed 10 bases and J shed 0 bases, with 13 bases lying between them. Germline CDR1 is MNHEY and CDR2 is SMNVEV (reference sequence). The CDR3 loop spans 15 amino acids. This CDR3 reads CATYRFSSGANVLTF. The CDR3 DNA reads TGTGCCACCTACAGATTCAGCTCTGGGGCCAACGTCCTGACTTTC.

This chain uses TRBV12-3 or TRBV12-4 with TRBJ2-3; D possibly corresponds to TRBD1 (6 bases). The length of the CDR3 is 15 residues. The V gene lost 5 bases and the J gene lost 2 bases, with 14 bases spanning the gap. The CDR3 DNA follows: TGTGCCAGCAGTGATAGAGGACAGTTCACAGATACGCAGTATTTT. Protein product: CASSDRGQFTDTQYF.

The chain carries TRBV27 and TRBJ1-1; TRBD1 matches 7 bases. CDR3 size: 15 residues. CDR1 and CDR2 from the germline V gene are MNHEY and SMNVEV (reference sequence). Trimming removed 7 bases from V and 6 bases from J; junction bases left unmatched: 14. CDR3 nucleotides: TGTGCCAGCAAGTTGAAAGGGGGCAGCGATCCTGAAGCTTTCTTT. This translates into CASKLKGGSDPEAFF.